There are a few counts of the clone carrying this TCR beta chain. Its target is not known. These data belong to a study of CD8+ T cells in alopecia areata. Study findings and constraints: The presence of one nonresponder keeps the tie between baseline CD8+ expansion and response uncertain. Resident alphabeta T-cell populations of normal skin are likewise subject to sequencing in scalp samples. Numerous clones, expanded in lesions, remained in scalp and blood during tofacitinib. Clonality in lesional scalp, especially alopecia totalis/universalis, exceeded that of normal scalp.

Sequencing relied on a cDNA template that was reverse transcribed from extracted RNA. Assay used: immunoSEQ multiplex PCR; TCRdb lists only in-frame clones, some missing. The sample carries about 190,000 clones, roughly 60% recorded once. Treatment indicated: oral pan-JAK inhibitor, 5-10 mg twice daily. Trimming took off 5 bases at V and 0 bases at J, with 12 bases between the two ends. This CDR3 contains 15 residues. CDR1 is MGHRA and CDR2 is YSYEKL in the germline V gene. The clonotype originates from a human donor with alopecia areata. The starting material was CD4+ T cells sorted from blood, obtained at week 24, from a patient treated with tofacitinib. The chain recombines TRBV4-1 with TRBJ2-3, with D possibly TRBD2 on 5 matching bases. The CDR3 sequence: CASSVRWTSTDTQYF. In nucleotides, the CDR3 is TGCGCCAGCAGCGTAAGGTGGACTAGCACAGATACGCAGTATTTT.